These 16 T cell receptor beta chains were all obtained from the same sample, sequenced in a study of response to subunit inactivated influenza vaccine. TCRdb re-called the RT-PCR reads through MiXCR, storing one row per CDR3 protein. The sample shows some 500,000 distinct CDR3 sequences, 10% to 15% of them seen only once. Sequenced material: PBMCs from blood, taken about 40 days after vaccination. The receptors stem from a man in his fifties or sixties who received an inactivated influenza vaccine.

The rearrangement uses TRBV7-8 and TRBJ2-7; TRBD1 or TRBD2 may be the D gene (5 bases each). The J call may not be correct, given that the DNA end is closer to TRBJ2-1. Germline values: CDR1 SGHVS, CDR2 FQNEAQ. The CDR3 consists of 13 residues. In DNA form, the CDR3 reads TGTGCCAGCAGCTTACCGAACGGGGACGAGCAGTTCTTC. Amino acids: CASSLPNGDEQFF.

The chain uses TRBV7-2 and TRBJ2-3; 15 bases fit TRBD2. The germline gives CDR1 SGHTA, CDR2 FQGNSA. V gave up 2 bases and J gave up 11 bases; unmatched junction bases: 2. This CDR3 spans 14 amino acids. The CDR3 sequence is CASSLRGLAGGQYF. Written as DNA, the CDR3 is TGTGCCAGCAGCTTAAGGGGACTAGCGGGAGGGCAGTATTTT.

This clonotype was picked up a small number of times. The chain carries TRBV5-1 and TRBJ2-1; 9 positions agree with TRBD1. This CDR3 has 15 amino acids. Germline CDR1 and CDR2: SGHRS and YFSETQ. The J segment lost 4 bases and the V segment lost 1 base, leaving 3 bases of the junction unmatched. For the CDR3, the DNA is TGCGCCAGCAGCTTGAGGGACAGGGATTACAATGAGCAGTTCTTC. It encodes CASSLRDRDYNEQFF. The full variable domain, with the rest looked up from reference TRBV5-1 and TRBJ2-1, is KAGVTQTPRYLIKTRGQQVTLSCSPISGHRSVSWYQQTPGQGLQFLFEYFSETQRNKGNFPGRFSGRQFSNSRSEMNVSTLELGDSALYLCASSLRDRDYNEQFFGPGTRLTVL.

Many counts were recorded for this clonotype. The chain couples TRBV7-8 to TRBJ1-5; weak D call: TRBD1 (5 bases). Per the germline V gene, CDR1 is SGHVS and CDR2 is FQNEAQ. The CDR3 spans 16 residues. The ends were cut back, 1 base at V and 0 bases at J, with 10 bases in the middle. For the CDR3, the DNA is TGTGCCAGCAGCTTAGGGGGGACCTTTAGCAATCAGCCCCAGCATTTT. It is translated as CASSLGGTFSNQPQHF.

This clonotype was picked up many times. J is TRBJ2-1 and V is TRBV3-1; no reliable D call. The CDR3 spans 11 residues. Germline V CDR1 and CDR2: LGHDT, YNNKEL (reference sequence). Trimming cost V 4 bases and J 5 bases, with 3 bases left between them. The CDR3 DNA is TGTGCCAGCAGCCGAAACAATGAGCAGTTCTTC. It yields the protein CASSRNNEQFF.

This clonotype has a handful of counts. CDR3 in DNA: TGCAGTGCTCCACTTCTTACCGGGACAGGGGACGGCTACACCTTC. Translated: CSAPLLTGTGDGYTF. The genes are TRBV20-1 and TRBJ1-2, with TRBD1 matching 10 bases. Germline-derived CDR1 and CDR2 are DFQATT and SNEGSKA (reference sequence). This CDR3 contains 15 residues. J was trimmed by 8 bases and V by 5 bases; bases with no gene match: 14.

This CDR3 reads CSVGSGLSYEQYF. CDR3 in DNA: TGCAGCGTTGGTAGCGGGCTCTCCTACGAGCAGTACTTC. V usage is TRBV29-1 and J usage is TRBJ2-7, with TRBD2 identical over 7 bases. The CDR3 extends over 13 amino acids. With V trimmed by 4 bases and J by 0 bases, 3 bases remained unmatched. Per the germline V gene, CDR1 is SQVTM and CDR2 is ANQGSEA.

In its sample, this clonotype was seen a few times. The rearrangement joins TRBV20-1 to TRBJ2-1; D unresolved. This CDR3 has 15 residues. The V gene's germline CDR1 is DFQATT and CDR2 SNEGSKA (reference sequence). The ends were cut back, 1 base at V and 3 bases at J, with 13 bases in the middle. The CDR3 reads CSARGIAEYYNEQFF. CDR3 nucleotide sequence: TGCAGTGCTAGAGGGATTGCGGAATACTACAATGAGCAGTTCTTC.

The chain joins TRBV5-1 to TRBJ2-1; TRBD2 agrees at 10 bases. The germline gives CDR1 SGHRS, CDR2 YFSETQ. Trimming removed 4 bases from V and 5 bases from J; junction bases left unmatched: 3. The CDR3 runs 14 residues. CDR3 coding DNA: TGCGCCAGCAGCCTAGCGGGAGCCGACAATGAGCAGTTCTTC. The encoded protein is CASSLAGADNEQFF.

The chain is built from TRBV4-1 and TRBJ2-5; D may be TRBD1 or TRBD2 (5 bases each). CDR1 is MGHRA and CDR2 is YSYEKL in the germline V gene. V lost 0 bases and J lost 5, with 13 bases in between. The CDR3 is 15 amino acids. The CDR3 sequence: CASSQDRGAWETQYF. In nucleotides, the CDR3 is TGCGCCAGCAGCCAAGATCGAGGGGCGTGGGAGACCCAGTACTTC.

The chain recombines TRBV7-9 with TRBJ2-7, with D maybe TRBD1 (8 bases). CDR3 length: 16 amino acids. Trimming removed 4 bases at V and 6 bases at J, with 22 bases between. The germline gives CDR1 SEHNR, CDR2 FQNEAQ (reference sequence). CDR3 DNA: TGTGCCAGCAGCTCCCCGTTTGGACAGGGCGGGAGCGAGCAGTACTTC. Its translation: CASSSPFGQGGSEQYF.

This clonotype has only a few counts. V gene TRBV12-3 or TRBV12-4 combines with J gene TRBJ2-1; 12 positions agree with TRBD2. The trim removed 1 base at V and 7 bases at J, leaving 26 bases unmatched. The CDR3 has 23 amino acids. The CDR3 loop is CASSLGVAGRPSGRANSWNEQFF. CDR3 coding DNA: TGTGCCAGCAGTTTAGGAGTGGCAGGGAGGCCTAGCGGGAGGGCCAATTCGTGGAATGAGCAGTTCTTC.

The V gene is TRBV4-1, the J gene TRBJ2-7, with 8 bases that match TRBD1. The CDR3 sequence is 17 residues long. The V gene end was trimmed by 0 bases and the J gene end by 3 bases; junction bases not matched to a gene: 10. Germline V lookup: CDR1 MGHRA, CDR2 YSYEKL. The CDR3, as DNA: TGCGCCAGCAGCCAAGATTATAGTCCGGGACAGGACTACGAGCAGTACTTC. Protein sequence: CASSQDYSPGQDYEQYF.

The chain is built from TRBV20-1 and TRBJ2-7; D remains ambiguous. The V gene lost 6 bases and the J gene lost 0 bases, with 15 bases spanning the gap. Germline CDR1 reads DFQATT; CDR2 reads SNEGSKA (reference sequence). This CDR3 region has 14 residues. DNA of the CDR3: TGCAGTGCGCTGGGTGTGTCGGACTCCTACGAGCAGTACTTC. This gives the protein CSALGVSDSYEQYF.

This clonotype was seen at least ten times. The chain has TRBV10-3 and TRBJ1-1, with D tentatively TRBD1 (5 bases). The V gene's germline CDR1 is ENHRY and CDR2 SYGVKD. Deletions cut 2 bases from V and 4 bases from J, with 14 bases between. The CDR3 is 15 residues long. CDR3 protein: CAISEPGRAVTEAFF. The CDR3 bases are TGTGCCATCAGTGAGCCCGGCAGGGCGGTCACTGAAGCTTTCTTT.

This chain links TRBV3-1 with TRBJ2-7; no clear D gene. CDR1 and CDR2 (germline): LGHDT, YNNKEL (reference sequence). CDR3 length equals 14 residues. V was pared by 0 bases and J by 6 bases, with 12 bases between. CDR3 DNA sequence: TGTGCCAGCAGCCAAGAGGGGTACCGTCGCGAGCAGTACTTC. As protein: CASSQEGYRREQYF.